This T cell receptor beta chain was captured by sequencing in a study of blood T cell repertoires in COVID-19. Seattle patients were enrolled while actively infected and followed longitudinally. There are 13 residues in the CDR3. Germline lookup yields CDR1 MNHEY and CDR2 SVGAGI. V was trimmed by 5 bases and J by 2 bases, leaving 10 bases between them. The protocol was immunoSEQ multiplex PCR, while the TCRdb copy is restricted to in-frame clones and leaves out a portion. This table holds some 370,000 clones, about 87% found once. Specimen: peripheral blood. The rearrangement uses TRBV6-5 and TRBJ2-7; D is unresolved. The receptor comes from a woman aged 30 to 39 with COVID-19, enrolled during active disease. DNA for the CDR3: TGTGCCAGCAGTAATGGGCCCACCTACGAGCAGTACTTC. Residues: CASSNGPTYEQYF.